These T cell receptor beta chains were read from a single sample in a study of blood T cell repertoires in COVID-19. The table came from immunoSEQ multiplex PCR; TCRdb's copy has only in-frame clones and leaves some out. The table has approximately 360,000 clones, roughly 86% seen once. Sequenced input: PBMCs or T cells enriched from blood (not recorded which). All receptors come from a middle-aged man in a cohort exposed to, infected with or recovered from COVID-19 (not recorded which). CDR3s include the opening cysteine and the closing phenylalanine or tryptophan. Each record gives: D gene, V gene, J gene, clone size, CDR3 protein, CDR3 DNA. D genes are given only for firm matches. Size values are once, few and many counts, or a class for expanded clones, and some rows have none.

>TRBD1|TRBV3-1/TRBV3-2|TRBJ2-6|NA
CASSERDRGYSGANVLTF
TGTGCCAGCAGCGAGAGAGACAGGGGTTACTCTGGGGCCAACGTCCTGACTTTC
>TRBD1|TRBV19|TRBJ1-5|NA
CASSYDRGGNQPQHF
TGTGCCAGTAGTTATGACAGGGGAGGCAATCAGCCCCAGCATTTT
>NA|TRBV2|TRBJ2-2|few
CASREAVGTGELFF
TGTGCCAGCAGGGAGGCTGTAGGGACCGGGGAGCTGTTTTTT
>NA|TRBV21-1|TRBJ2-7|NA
CASIERPLRRGSSEQYF
TGTGCCAGCATCGAAAGGCCTCTCCGCAGGGGATCCTCGGAGCAGTACTTC
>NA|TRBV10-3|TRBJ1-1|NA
CAIRVSTRNTEAFF
TGTGCCATTCGGGTCTCTACCCGGAACACTGAAGCTTTCTTT
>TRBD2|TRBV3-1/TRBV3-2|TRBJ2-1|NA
CASTKREGLSYNEQFF
TGTGCCAGCACCAAGAGGGAGGGCCTATCCTACAATGAGCAGTTCTTC
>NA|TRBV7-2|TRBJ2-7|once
CASSLIGNPTPGEQYF
TGTGCCAGCAGCTTAATAGGTAACCCTACCCCGGGCGAGCAGTACTTC
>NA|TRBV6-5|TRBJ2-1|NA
CASSPIHASWSQFF
TGTGCCAGCAGTCCAATTCACGCTAGTTGGTCGCAGTTCTTC
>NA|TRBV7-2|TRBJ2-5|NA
CASSPGHFQETQYF
TGTGCCAGCAGCCCGGGACACTTCCAAGAGACCCAGTACTTC
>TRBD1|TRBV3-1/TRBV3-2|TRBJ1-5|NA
CASSGQGGQPQHF
TGTGCCAGCAGCGGACAGGGGGGTCAGCCCCAGCATTTT
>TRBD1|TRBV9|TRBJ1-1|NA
CASSVEPRGETEAFF
TGTGCCAGCAGCGTAGAACCCAGGGGGGAAACTGAAGCTTTCTTT
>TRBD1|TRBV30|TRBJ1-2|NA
CAWSRSQGARGYTF
TGTGCCTGGAGTAGATCACAGGGGGCAAGGGGCTACACCTTC
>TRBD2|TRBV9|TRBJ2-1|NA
CASSVAGAGGLYNEQFF
TGTGCCAGCAGCGTAGCTGGGGCGGGGGGTCTTTACAATGAGCAGTTCTTC
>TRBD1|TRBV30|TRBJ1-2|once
CAWSVSWTGTGYTF
TGTGCCTGGAGTGTAAGCTGGACAGGGACGGGCTACACCTTC
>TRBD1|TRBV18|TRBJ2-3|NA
CASSEAGTELGLGTDTQYF
TGTGCCAGCTCAGAAGCCGGGACAGAGTTAGGACTTGGCACAGATACGCAGTATTTT
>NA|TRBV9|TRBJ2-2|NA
CASSVGVTYTGELFF
TGTGCCAGCAGCGTAGGAGTGACATACACCGGGGAGCTGTTTTTT
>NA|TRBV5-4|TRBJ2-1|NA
CASSPTLAFSNNEQFF
TGTGCCAGCAGCCCAACCTTAGCGTTCTCGAACAATGAGCAGTTCTTC
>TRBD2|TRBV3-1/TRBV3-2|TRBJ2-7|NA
CASTQQAGENYEQYF
TGTGCCAGCACTCAGCAGGCGGGAGAGAATTACGAGCAGTACTTC
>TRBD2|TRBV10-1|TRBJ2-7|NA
CARPAGLSSYEQYF
TGCGCCCGCCCAGCGGGGCTCAGCTCCTACGAGCAGTACTTC
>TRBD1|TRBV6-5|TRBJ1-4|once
CASIPGGKTNEKLFF
TGTGCCAGCATTCCAGGGGGGAAGACTAATGAAAAACTGTTTTTT
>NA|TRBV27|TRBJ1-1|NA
CASSKRGSPEAFF
TGTGCCAGCAGCAAAAGGGGGAGCCCTGAAGCTTTCTTT
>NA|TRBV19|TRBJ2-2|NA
CASSNLGGHTGELFF
TGTGCCAGTAGTAATCTCGGGGGTCACACCGGGGAGCTGTTTTTT
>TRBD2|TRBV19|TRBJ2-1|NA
CASSQPGLGTNEQFF
TGTGCCAGTAGCCAACCGGGACTAGGTACCAATGAGCAGTTCTTC
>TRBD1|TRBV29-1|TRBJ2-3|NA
CSVGQGLFKDTQYF
TGCAGCGTGGGACAGGGTTTGTTTAAAGATACGCAGTATTTT
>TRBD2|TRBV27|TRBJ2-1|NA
CASTSGRALYNEQFF
TGTGCCAGCACCAGCGGGAGGGCCCTCTACAATGAGCAGTTCTTC
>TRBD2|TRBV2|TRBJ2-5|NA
CASSEPLAGGETQYF
TGTGCCAGCAGTGAACCCCTAGCGGGAGGTGAGACCCAGTACTTC
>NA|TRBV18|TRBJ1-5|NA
CASSPVAGNEPQHF
TGTGCCAGCTCACCAGTGGCAGGGAATGAGCCCCAGCATTTT
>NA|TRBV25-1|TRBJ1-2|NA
CASSESGGRGYGYTF
TGTGCCAGCAGTGAATCCGGGGGGCGAGGATATGGCTACACCTTC
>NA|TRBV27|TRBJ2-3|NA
CASAGLSSTDTQYF
TGTGCCAGCGCAGGGTTATCCAGCACAGATACGCAGTATTTT
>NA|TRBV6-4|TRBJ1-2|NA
CASSDSGGHYGYTF
TGTGCCAGCAGTGACTCCGGGGGACACTATGGCTACACCTTC
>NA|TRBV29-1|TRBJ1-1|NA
CSVESRVNTEAFF
TGCAGCGTTGAATCCAGGGTGAACACTGAAGCTTTCTTT
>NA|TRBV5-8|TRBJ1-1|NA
CASSLGRGEAFF
TGTGCCAGCAGCTTGGGTAGGGGTGAAGCTTTCTTT
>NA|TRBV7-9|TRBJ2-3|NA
CASSFGSGTRDTQYF
TGTGCCAGCAGCTTCGGGAGCGGGACACGAGATACGCAGTATTTT
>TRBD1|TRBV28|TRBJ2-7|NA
CASSSTTGTGITAAYEQYF
TGTGCCAGCAGTTCCACAACCGGGACAGGGATTACCGCGGCCTACGAGCAGTACTTC
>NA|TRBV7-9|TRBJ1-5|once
CASSLAGGGNQPQHF
TGTGCCAGCAGCTTAGCGGGGGGTGGCAATCAGCCCCAGCATTTT
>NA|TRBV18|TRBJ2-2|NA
CASSPDRSNTGELFF
TGTGCCAGCTCACCGGACAGATCGAACACCGGGGAGCTGTTTTTT
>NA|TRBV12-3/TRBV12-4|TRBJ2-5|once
CASSFRGGETQYF
TGTGCCAGCAGTTTCAGGGGCGGGGAGACCCAGTACTTC
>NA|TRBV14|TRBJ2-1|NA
CASSPQFPYNEQFF
TGTGCCAGCAGCCCCCAATTCCCCTACAATGAGCAGTTCTTC
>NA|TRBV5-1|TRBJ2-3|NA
CASSFGGRDTQYF
TGCGCCAGCAGCTTCGGGGGTCGAGATACGCAGTATTTT
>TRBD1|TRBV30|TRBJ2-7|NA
CAWSPRQGDYEQYF
TGTGCCTGGAGCCCAAGACAGGGAGACTACGAGCAGTACTTC
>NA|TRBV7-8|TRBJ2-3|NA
CASSLASSTDTQYF
TGTGCCAGCAGCTTAGCGTCCTCCACAGATACGCAGTATTTT